This T cell receptor beta chain came from a study of cytomegalovirus exposure and HLA in healthy donors. Study outcomes and limitations: Roughly uniform sequencing depth across donors was assumed, possibly incorrectly. A list of around 160 TCR beta chains associated with cytomegalovirus was given.

Turning to this clone: Its specificity is unknown.

This CDR3 spans 15 amino acids. The PCR ran on 60 Vbeta and 13 Jbeta primers. Repertoires were generated with immunoSEQ multiplex PCR, while TCRdb's copy carries only in-frame clones and drops some. The sample consists of about 120,000 clones, 77% of them appearing once. The chain employs TRBV21-1 and TRBJ2-7; the D segment call TRBD1 is taken from the table without a DNA check. TRBV21-1 is noted as a pseudogene. The TCR comes from a human donor in good health. What was sequenced was PBMCs. DNA of the CDR3: TGTGCCAGCAGCAAAGCCTCCCCCAGGGGGCGCGAGCAGTACTTC. This codes for CASSKASPRGREQYF.